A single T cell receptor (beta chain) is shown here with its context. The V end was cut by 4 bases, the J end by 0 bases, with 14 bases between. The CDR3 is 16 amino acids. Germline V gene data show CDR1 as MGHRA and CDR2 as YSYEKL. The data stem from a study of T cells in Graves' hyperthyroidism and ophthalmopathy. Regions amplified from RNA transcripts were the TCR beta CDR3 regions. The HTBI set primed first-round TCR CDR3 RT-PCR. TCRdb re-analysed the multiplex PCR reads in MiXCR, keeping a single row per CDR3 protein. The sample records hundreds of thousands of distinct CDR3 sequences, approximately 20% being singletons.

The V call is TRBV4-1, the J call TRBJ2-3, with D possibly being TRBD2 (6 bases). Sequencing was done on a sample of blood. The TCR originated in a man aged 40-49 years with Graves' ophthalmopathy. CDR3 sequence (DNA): TGCGCCAGCAGCCCCAACTCGCGGGGTAGCACAGATACGCAGTATTTT. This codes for CASSPNSRGSTDTQYF.